This T cell receptor beta chain originates from a study of control samples from healthy donors and cancer patients (TCRdb year 2020). Library preparation employed the immunoSEQ multiplex PCR assay. TCRdb provides this immuneACCESS table in a form limited to in-frame rearrangements. Some clones are lacking; in checked studies, under half of them reflect an unresolved V gene, and why the rest are absent is not known. This sample lists just under 150,000 clones; 91% were detected once. Approximately 3.2% of the sample is held by the ten biggest clonotypes. Looking up the germline V gene (reference sequence) yields CDR1 LNHDA and CDR2 SQIVND. The trim is 6 bases for V and 5 bases for J, with a gap of 25 bases between the germline ends. The CDR3 runs 17 residues from the cysteine to the phenylalanine. Kept here is only the CDR3 DNA, which spans 51 bases and is read in frame from base 1. Of note for this clone: Its antigen target is currently unknown. No base-level quality is on record; no much larger clone is a single base apart.

The rearrangement combines TRBV19 with TRBJ1-1, and TRBD1 may be the D gene, going by 6 matching bases. Sequencing used blood. This receptor was identified in a man aged 25 to 40 in good health. The CDR3 is CASSPYGRTVLGTEAFF. The bases are TGTGCCAGTAGCCCCTATGGGCGGACAGTTTTGGGTACTGAAGCTTTCTTT.